The 8 T cell receptor beta chains below come from one sample, sequenced in a study of T cell repertoires in cytomegalovirus infection. One entry per CDR3 protein, called by TCRdb with MiXCR from the reads. The data contain around 71,000 distinct CDR3 sequences, 20% to 25% of them singletons. These receptors have no known antigen. Sequencing used CD8+ T cells from cultured PBMCs, obtained from culture after CMV antigen stimulation. The receptors derive from a human donor in good health (CMV status not recorded). Some clones in this sample may be carry-over from other donors' samples.

In its sample, this clonotype was seen a few times. J is TRBJ2-3 and V is TRBV7-2; the D is unclear. V was clipped by 4 bases and J by 3 bases, with 11 bases between them. The germline V gene encodes CDR1 SGHTA and CDR2 FQGNSA. There are 14 residues in the CDR3. For the CDR3, the DNA is TGTGCCAGCAGCTCCCGCTCAGAAACAGATACGCAGTATTTT. Its protein product is CASSSRSETDTQYF.

This chain links TRBV20-1 with TRBJ2-1, with D perhaps matching TRBD2 (6 bases). The germline V gene has CDR1 DFQATT and CDR2 SNEGSKA (reference sequence). Between the trimmed V and J ends, which lost 0 bases and 0 bases, there was a span of 21 bases. The CDR3 loop spans 19 amino acids. The CDR3 protein is CSARDFRGAMRSSYNEQFF. As DNA, the CDR3 is TGCAGTGCTAGAGATTTCCGCGGGGCGATGAGGAGCTCCTACAATGAGCAGTTCTTC.

The CDR3 nucleotides are TGCGCCAGCAGCCCGACTAGCGGGTATGAGCAGTTCTTC. This translates into CASSPTSGYEQFF. This chain uses TRBV4-1 with TRBJ2-1; 10 nucleotides align to TRBD2. This CDR3 is built from 13 residues. With 4 bases clipped from V and 8 bases from J, the junction kept 2 bases outside the gene matches. Germline assignment: CDR1 MGHRA and CDR2 YSYEKL.

The sample holds a few counts of this clonotype. The J gene is TRBJ1-4, the V gene TRBV11-2, with 9 positions matching TRBD1. Trimming at V came to 4 bases and at J to 13 bases, leaving 13 bases not matched to a gene. This CDR3 has 15 amino acids. Germline CDR1 reads SGHAT; CDR2 reads FQNNGV. The DNA for the CDR3 is TGTGCCAGCAGCTCCCCCCGGGACAGGGAATTCGGACTGTTTTTT. Amino acid sequence: CASSSPRDREFGLFF.

The rearrangement uses TRBV12-3 or TRBV12-4 and TRBJ2-3; a possible D gene is TRBD2 (5 bases). Between the trimmed V and J ends, which lost 8 bases and 0 bases, there was a span of 15 bases. This CDR3 is built from 15 residues. The CDR3 nucleotides are TGTGCCAGCCGAAACCCGCGGGCTAGCACAGATACGCAGTATTTT. Its translation is CASRNPRASTDTQYF.

This clonotype has at least ten counts. The rearrangement uses TRBV3-1 and TRBJ2-7, with 10 positions matching TRBD1. This CDR3 contains 15 residues. The J segment lost 4 bases and the V segment lost 3 bases, leaving 6 bases of the junction unmatched. Germline V CDR1 and CDR2: LGHDT, YNNKEL (reference sequence). The CDR3 nucleotides read TGTGCCAGCAGCCACCCGGGACAGGGGCAATACGAGCAGTACTTC. Translation gives CASSHPGQGQYEQYF.

This clonotype was detected a few times. The chain combines TRBV6-4 with TRBJ1-6; D is undetermined. The CDR3 covers 13 residues. Germline CDR1 reads MRHNA; CDR2 reads SNTAGT. The ends were cut back, 1 base at V and 10 bases at J, with 8 bases in the middle. CDR3 DNA: TGTGCCAGCAGTGACTTGCCTCACTCACCCCTCCACTTT. Translating gives CASSDLPHSPLHF.

The chain joins TRBV12-3 or TRBV12-4 to TRBJ2-1; 7 bases map to TRBD2. CDR3 size: 15 residues. The ends lost 1 base at V and 4 bases at J; junction bases unmatched: 4. In DNA form, the CDR3 reads TGTGCCAGCAGTTTAGTAGCGGGTTTTTACAATGAGCAGTTCTTC. Protein: CASSLVAGFYNEQFF.